One and the same sample provided the 18 T cell receptor beta chains below, sequenced in a study of cytomegalovirus exposure and HLA in healthy donors. Researchers ran the PCR with 60 Vbeta and 13 Jbeta primers. Data came from immunoSEQ multiplex PCR; TCRdb stores just in-frame clones and leaves some out. This sample's table has 150,000 or so clones. Sequencing used PBMCs. These receptors were collected from a woman in her fifties or sixties in good health and CMV-seronegative.

V is TRBV5-4 and J is TRBJ2-1, with 10 nucleotides matching TRBD2. The CDR3 runs 16 residues. The V gene's germline CDR1 is SGHNT and CDR2 YYREEE (reference sequence). Unmatched junction bases numbered 8, after V lost 0 bases and J lost 8 bases. The CDR3 nucleotides read TGTGCCAGCAGCTTGGGTAGTAGCGGGAGGACCGATGAGCAGTTCTTC. Its translation is CASSLGSSGRTDEQFF.

Comment on this clone: Relative to the germline gene, one junction end is altered; a read error may explain this. This chain uses TRBV2 with TRBJ2-7; 9 nucleotides align to TRBD2. Germline V gives CDR1 SNHLY, CDR2 FYNNEI. The CDR3 has 11 residues. The CDR3 DNA reads TGTGCCAGCAGCCCCCAACTAGCGGGTAGCTTC. Translating it yields CASSPQLAGSF.

V gene TRBV5-6 combines with J gene TRBJ2-7; D remains unclear. Trimming left V 2 bases short and J 4 bases short, with 7 bases between. Germline CDR1 is SGHDT and CDR2 is YYEEEE. The CDR3 contains 12 residues. In DNA, the CDR3 is TGTGCCAGCAGCTTTTCGCGATACGAGCAGTACTTC. This sequence encodes CASSFSRYEQYF.

On this clone: The same CDR3 can be traced to other DNA sequences in this sample. The chain combines TRBV5-1 with TRBJ2-7; 9 nucleotides align to TRBD1. In germline, CDR1 is SGHRS, CDR2 YFSETQ. V shed 2 bases, J shed 4 bases, and the junction held 7 bases outside the gene matches. The CDR3 is 15 residues long. Here the CDR3 reads CASSLHRDREYEQYF. The CDR3 nucleotides read TGCGCCAGCAGCTTACATCGGGACAGGGAGTACGAGCAGTACTTC.

The chain couples TRBV19 to TRBJ2-1, with D perhaps matching TRBD1 (5 bases). The CDR3 has 13 amino acids. Germline lookup yields CDR1 LNHDA and CDR2 SQIVND (reference sequence). Trimming took 5 bases from V and 4 from J, leaving 9 bases between them. The CDR3 DNA sequence: TGTGCCAGTAGTTTGTCAGGGTACAATGAGCAGTTCTTC. Residues: CASSLSGYNEQFF.

The rearrangement links TRBV7-3 to TRBJ1-1; D is ambiguous. The V end was cut by 4 bases, the J end by 4 bases, with 10 bases between. The CDR3 totals 13 residues. Germline values: CDR1 SGHTA, CDR2 FQGTGA. The CDR3 region has the DNA TGTGCCAGCAGCTCGCTGGGAGGCACTGAAGCTTTCTTT. It codes for CASSSLGGTEAFF.

The gene calls are TRBV5-8 and TRBJ1-2, with TRBD1 as a possible D gene (5 bases). This CDR3 contains 17 residues. Germline V gene lookup returns CDR1 SGHTS and CDR2 YDEGEE. The germline V and J ends were trimmed by 4 bases and 4 bases, with 23 bases remaining between them. The CDR3 reads CASSPLMAGVEVYGYTF. CDR3 nucleotide sequence: TGTGCCAGCAGCCCGCTAATGGCGGGGGTGGAGGTCTATGGCTACACCTTC.

The chain couples TRBV30 to TRBJ1-6, with 7 nucleotides matching TRBD1. The CDR3 totals 15 residues. CDR1 is GTSNPN, CDR2 SVGIG, per germline (reference sequence). With 4 bases clipped from V and 6 bases from J, the junction kept 9 bases outside the gene matches. In nucleotides, the CDR3 is TGTGCCTGGAAACTTGGACAGGTGCCTAATTCACCCCTCCACTTT. Encoded protein: CAWKLGQVPNSPLHF.

J is TRBJ2-1 and V is TRBV5-6, with 9 nucleotides matching TRBD1. The J segment lost 8 bases and the V segment lost 0 bases, leaving 3 bases of the junction unmatched. This CDR3 is 14 amino acids long. The germline V gene encodes CDR1 SGHDT and CDR2 YYEEEE. The CDR3 DNA sequence: TGTGCCAGCAGCTTGGGAACAGGGGGCCATGAGCAGTTCTTC. Translated, it gives CASSLGTGGHEQFF.

The chain employs TRBV27 and TRBJ2-7, with 8 bases aligning to TRBD1. From germline, CDR1 is MNHEY and CDR2 SMNVEV (reference sequence). The CDR3 sequence is 15 residues long. J lost 6 bases, V lost 4 bases, and 11 bases had no gene match. The CDR3 protein is CASSWDRSSGGEQYF. CDR3 nucleotides: TGTGCCAGCAGTTGGGACAGGTCCTCCGGAGGCGAGCAGTACTTC.

This chain uses TRBV2 with TRBJ2-3; D is possibly TRBD2 (7 bases). The germline V gene encodes CDR1 SNHLY and CDR2 FYNNEI. V was cut by 1 base and J by 7 bases, with 9 bases left in between. This CDR3 is built from 13 residues. CDR3 nucleotides: TGTGCCAGCAGTGAAGGGGGGGGGCATACGCAGTATTTT. Amino acid sequence: CASSEGGGHTQYF.

The chain employs TRBV18 and TRBJ2-3; TRBD2 aligns across 9 bases. J lost 1 base, V lost 3 bases, and 2 bases had no gene match. This CDR3 spans 15 amino acids. Per germline, CDR1 KGHSH and CDR2 LQKENI. CDR3: CASSPGGGGTDTQYF. The CDR3 DNA reads TGTGCCAGCTCACCGGGCGGGGGGGGCACAGATACGCAGTATTTT.

The chain combines TRBV7-3 with TRBJ2-7; D possibly corresponds to TRBD1 (5 bases). The CDR3 contains 13 residues. Germline loops: CDR1 SGHTA, CDR2 FQGTGA. V lost 1 base, J lost 5 bases, and 9 bases lay in between. CDR3 bases: TGTGCCAGCAGCTTAAGGCCAGGGAACGAGCAGTACTTC. Amino acid sequence: CASSLRPGNEQYF.

V and J are TRBV7-6 and TRBJ2-5; D may be TRBD1 (6 bases). CDR1 is SGHVS and CDR2 is FNYEAQ in the germline V gene. The V and J ends lost 6 bases and 7 bases respectively, with 12 bases between them. This CDR3 has 12 amino acids. The CDR3: CASSNQGGTQYF. The CDR3 DNA reads as TGTGCCAGCAGTAACCAAGGGGGGACCCAGTACTTC.

This chain links TRBV2 with TRBJ1-4; 7 bases match TRBD1. CDR1 is SNHLY and CDR2 is FYNNEI in the germline V gene. Trimming removed 7 bases from V and 8 bases from J; junction bases left unmatched: 13. The CDR3 spans 15 residues. CDR3 DNA sequence: TGTGCCAGCATTCGGGTTGGGACAGCCTACGAAAAACTGTTTTTT. Its translation: CASIRVGTAYEKLFF.

J is TRBJ1-2 and V is TRBV7-9, with 11 bases matching TRBD1. The CDR3 contains 13 residues. The ends lost 5 bases at V and 8 bases at J; junction bases unmatched: 4. Germline loops: CDR1 SEHNR, CDR2 FQNEAQ (reference sequence). The CDR3 coding sequence is TGTGCCAGCAGCACGGGACAGGGGGAGGGCTACACCTTC. This translates into CASSTGQGEGYTF.

The chain joins TRBV9 to TRBJ1-2, with 7 bases that match TRBD1. V dropped 3 bases and J dropped 5; count of bases not matched to a gene: 10. In germline, CDR1 is SGDLS, CDR2 YYNGEE. The CDR3 loop spans 15 amino acids. The CDR3 nucleotides are TGTGCCAGCAGCGAATCGACAGGGACCCAATATGGCTACACCTTC. Amino acids: CASSESTGTQYGYTF.

V usage is TRBV4-3 and J usage is TRBJ2-5; 9 bases line up with TRBD2. Germline V gene data show CDR1 as LGHNA and CDR2 as YSLEER. V was pared by 1 base and J by 5 bases, with 8 bases of the junction left unmatched. The CDR3 sequence is 16 residues long. The chain's CDR3 is CASSQGGGRAWETQYF. The DNA of the CDR3 is TGCGCCAGCAGCCAAGGGGGCGGGAGGGCCTGGGAGACCCAGTACTTC.